The 3 T cell receptor beta chains in this list originate from one sample, sequenced in a study of identical twins. MiXCR, run by TCRdb on the 5' RACE reads, gives a single entry per CDR3 protein. The sample includes under 350,000 distinct CDR3 sequences, roughly 9% seen only once; the top ten take roughly 7%. These data also formed part of another study, on yellow fever vaccine responses in identical twins.

The specimen was CD8+ T cells sorted from blood. These receptors were taken from a woman between 18 and 30 years old in good health.

The V call is TRBV28, the J call TRBJ2-2, with D tentatively TRBD1 (5 bases). The V gene lost 8 bases and the J gene lost 0 bases, with 16 bases spanning the gap. The CDR3 extends over 16 amino acids. Germline values: CDR1 MDHEN, CDR2 SYDVKM. The CDR3 nucleotides read TGTGCCAGCCAAAGTTCCGGCAGGGCGAACACCGGGGAGCTGTTTTTT. Protein: CASQSSGRANTGELFF.

The rearrangement joins TRBV4-2 to TRBJ2-3; weak D call: TRBD1 (6 bases). Per the germline V gene, CDR1 is LGHNA and CDR2 is YNFKEQ. V shed 0 bases and J shed 2 bases, with 12 bases lying between them. The CDR3 loop spans 16 amino acids. The CDR3 region is CASSQELGAITDTQYF. CDR3 in DNA: TGTGCCAGCAGCCAAGAGCTGGGGGCGATCACAGATACGCAGTATTTT.

This clonotype was detected only a few times. The chain recombines TRBV10-3 with TRBJ1-2; 9 nucleotides line up with TRBD1. The junction had 3 bases not matched to a gene; V was cut back by 4 bases and J by 6 bases. From germline, CDR1 is ENHRY and CDR2 SYGVKD. The CDR3 has 13 residues. The CDR3, as DNA: TGTGCCATCAGTGCGGACAGGGGAGATGGCTACACCTTC. It is translated as CAISADRGDGYTF.